This T cell receptor beta chain was captured in a study of shared clonotypes between healthy human individuals (dated by TCRdb to about 2020). Context from the whole study: The cohort included a few men and two women between 18 and 49 years of age. For each donor, CD4 naive and CD4 memory were each run on three plates, CD8 naive on two plates, and CD8 memory on one plate. The study deeply sequenced blood TCR repertoires of five healthy adults to estimate repertoire size and the extent of clonotype sharing between individuals. To increase sequencing depth and limit assay-specific biases, different laboratories used diverse techniques to prepare libraries and sequence TCR repertoires. Per donor, leukapheresis produced somewhere between about 0.9 and 9 billion PBMCs. Here is what the overall study found, with its caveats: Naive subsets generally had larger estimated clonotype richness than memory subsets did. Because the study included a small number of donors, the genetic and exposure-history diversity represented was limited. Higher generation probabilities were observed for clonotypes shared by all four sorted-subset donors than for non-shared clonotypes. Sharing across several donors was observed for approximately 5% of naive CD4, 3% to 4% of naive CD8, roughly 2.3% of memory CD4, and roughly 0.4% of memory CD8 clonotypes. Even with the large sequencing depth, rarefaction of the sorted-subset datasets indicated that sequencing was incomplete. Pairwise subsampling indicated that sequencing depth was expected to affect the degree of clonotype sharing among donors. Sampling was restricted to blood, and TCR repertoires in tissue are likely to differ from TCR repertoires in blood.

On this clone: Its antigen remains unidentified. No much larger clone is present one base from it, and per-base qualities are unavailable.

Donors were healthy HIV-negative adults with no recently reported acute infections or vaccinations. Every donor was a Caucasian adult residing in Nashville, Tennessee, USA. CD4+ T cells were enriched by magnetic negative selection; naive cells were then positively selected on CD45RA, and the negative fraction formed the memory subset. Blood was collected by leukapheresis, and PBMCs were isolated by Ficoll-Histopaque density gradient centrifugation and then cryopreserved in liquid nitrogen vapor phase. Analytical flow cytometry was used to check the purity and quantity of every magnetically sorted T cell population. Genomic DNA was isolated from each sorted fraction and quantified by UV absorbance on a Nanodrop 2000c. Using the deep immunoSEQ assay, TCR CDR3 regions were amplified from genomic DNA by multiplex PCR. Extracted genomic DNA from each cell subset was distributed evenly across all wells of several immunoSEQ 96-well plates, and each plate was treated as a replicate. Each replicate PCR for sorted subsets received around 200 ng genomic DNA, equal to 28,000 or so T cell genomes. The purified libraries were quantified using a Qubit 3.0 fluorometer, sized with a Bioanalyzer 2100, and then quantified again using the KAPA Library Quantification kit. A separate single-read 150-cycle Illumina NextSeq 550 flow cell was used to sequence each immunoSEQ 96-well plate. The paper's data handling went like this. Because the immunoSEQ output held only junctional sequences and lacked quality scores, the filtering could not match the filtering applied to full-length reads. To assign V/J genes and CDR3, sequences were annotated using PyIR, a Python wrapper for IgBLAST v1.9, with IMGT germline references. Reads were removed for weak V/J assignments (E-value above 1e-6), missing CDR3, stop codons, out-of-frame junctions, or ambiguous translated residues. A V3J clonotype was defined by an identical inferred V gene, J gene, and CDR3 amino acid sequence. To compute the percentage overlap between repertoires, the number of shared unique clonotypes was divided by the size of the smaller repertoire. Richness of each repertoire was evaluated using RTK rarefaction, the Chao1 estimator, and Recon v2.1 estimates of unobserved clonotypes. Generation probabilities for all TCRbeta clonotypes obtained by the gDNA method from four donors were computed using OLGA. As stored in TCRdb, this immuneACCESS dataset retains in-frame rearrangements with V and J assigned. A fraction of the clones does not appear; measured against another copy, unresolved V genes explain less than half of the discrepancy, and the remainder lacks a known reason. The V and J calls and clone size are taken from that table; D and trimming were inferred from the DNA. Across this sample there are approximately 1,000,000 clones, with about 80% seen only once. Approximately 0.56% of the sample comes from the top ten.

The trim is 0 bases for V and 6 bases for J, with a gap of 6 bases between the germline ends. The germline V gene (reference sequence) gives CDR1 as DFQATT and CDR2 as SNEGSKA. Its CDR3 holds 11 amino acids, cysteine through phenylalanine. The entry retains the CDR3 DNA only, 33 bases that are in frame from base 1. Material for sequencing was memory CD4+ T cells from PBMCs. This specimen's cell subset or site label, interpreted: CD45RA-negative fraction. The V and J segments used are TRBV20-1 and TRBJ2-7; the D gene identity is not certain. The TCR comes from a man younger than 30 in good health. Some clones in this sample may be carry-over from other donors' samples. Read as DNA, the sequence is TGCAGTGCTAGAGATAATATCGAGCAGTACTTC. Its protein product is CSARDNIEQYF.